Listed here are 21 T cell receptor beta chains from one sample, sequenced in a study of regulatory T cells in long-lasting Graves disease. The time point denotes: newly diagnosed GD, antithyroid drugs for less than 3 months. RNA from PBMCs was the source of the TCR library. Sequencing libraries for TCR beta were prepared with iRepertoire HTBI primers and Arm-PCR of CDR3 regions. TCRdb analysed the multiplex PCR reads with MiXCR anew, one entry per CDR3 protein. Seen here are about 420,000 distinct CDR3 sequences, over 15% observed once, and the top ten hold around 23%. The same sample was also used in a study of T cells in Graves' hyperthyroidism and ophthalmopathy.

This material consisted of peripheral blood mononuclear cells (PBMCs), taken at new diagnosis, from a patient treated with antithyroid drugs. Receptors were obtained from a woman under 30 with Graves disease.

V and J are TRBV7-2 and TRBJ2-5, with D perhaps matching TRBD2 (5 bases). The V gene's germline CDR1 is SGHTA and CDR2 FQGNSA. The CDR3 contains 16 residues. The V and J ends lost 0 bases and 1 base respectively, with 12 bases between them. CDR3 protein: CASSLASRLIQETQYF. The CDR3 coding sequence is TGTGCCAGCAGCTTAGCGTCGCGACTAATCCAAGAGACCCAGTACTTC.

In this sample, this clonotype turned up many times. This chain links TRBV20-1 with TRBJ2-3, with D perhaps TRBD2 (6 bases). The germline CDR1 and CDR2 sequences are DFQATT and SNEGSKA (reference sequence). V lost 3 bases to trimming and J lost 5 bases, with 12 bases between them. CDR3 length: 13 residues. The CDR3 DNA sequence: TGCAGTGCTAGCGGGAGTGGAGGAGATACGCAGTATTTT. This translates into CSASGSGGDTQYF.

Details on this clonotype: A single base separates this from a much larger clone, so it may be a read error. The gene calls are TRBV6-9 and TRBJ2-1; TRBD2 agrees at 8 bases. Germline CDR1 is MNHGY and CDR2 is SVAAGI. The CDR3 covers 15 residues. The chain's CDR3 is CASSYGLAGNNEQSF. For the CDR3, the DNA is TGTGCCAGCAGTTACGGCCTAGCGGGCAACAATGAGCAGTCCTTC.

This clonotype was counted many times. The chain uses TRBV7-2 and TRBJ2-5; no clear D gene. The V gene's germline CDR1 is SGHTA and CDR2 FQGNSA. V lost 5 bases to trimming and J lost 4 bases, with 8 bases between them. The CDR3 consists of 12 residues. CDR3 amino acids: CASSTIRETQYF. DNA of the CDR3: TGTGCCAGCAGCACGATACGAGAGACCCAGTACTTC.

This chain links TRBV19 with TRBJ2-7; the match to TRBD1 covers 7 bases. Trimming took 4 bases from V and 4 from J; bases not matched to a gene: 4. The CDR3 totals 13 residues. The germline V gene encodes CDR1 LNHDA and CDR2 SQIVND (reference sequence). The chain's CDR3 is CASSKVQGYEQYF. In nucleotides, the CDR3 is TGTGCCAGTAGTAAGGTACAGGGGTACGAGCAGTACTTC.

This clonotype was picked up many times. The chain recombines TRBV4-1 with TRBJ1-2; D gene unclear. The CDR3 runs to 17 residues. With 3 bases removed from V and 3 bases from J, the gap between germline ends came to 20 bases. CDR1 MGHRA and CDR2 YSYEKL come from the germline V gene. The CDR3 bases are TGCGCCAGCAGCCAGTCCACCAGAGAAGGCACCTACTATGGCTACACCTTC. Encoded protein: CASSQSTREGTYYGYTF.

The sample holds many counts of this clonotype. The chain joins TRBV4-3 to TRBJ2-7; 7 bases agree with TRBD2. Germline CDR1 reads LGHNA; CDR2 reads YSLEER. The ends lost 1 base at V and 3 bases at J; junction bases unmatched: 6. The CDR3 loop spans 15 amino acids. The CDR3 DNA reads TGCGCCAGCAGCCAAGTAGGAGCGGGGATCTACGAGCAGTACTTC. It is translated as CASSQVGAGIYEQYF.

This clonotype was seen only a few times. CDR3 region: CASTGYKRDHTTGELFF. DNA of the CDR3: TGTGCCAGCACCGGGTACAAGCGGGATCACACCACCGGGGAGCTGTTTTTT. V gene TRBV6-2 or TRBV6-3 combines with J gene TRBJ2-2; 7 bases align to TRBD2. The CDR3 covers 17 residues. From germline, CDR1 is MNHEY and CDR2 SVGEGT. Trimming at V came to 7 bases and at J to 4 bases, leaving 15 bases not matched to a gene.

J is TRBJ1-2 and V is TRBV4-2; possibly TRBD1 for D (6 bases). Germline CDR1 LGHNA, CDR2 YNFKEQ. V shed 1 base and J shed 12 bases, with 21 bases lying between them. There are 15 residues in the CDR3. CDR3 amino acids: CASSQAWVEGVGDTF. CDR3 coding DNA: TGTGCCAGCAGCCAAGCATGGGTGGAGGGGGTGGGGGACACCTTC.

This clonotype occurred many times. The chain is built from TRBV5-5 and TRBJ2-1; 10 nucleotides align to TRBD2. This CDR3 has 15 residues. V was pared by 7 bases and J by 2 bases, with 6 bases of the junction left unmatched. Germline V gene data show CDR1 as SGHKS and CDR2 as YYEKEE (reference sequence). The CDR3 is CASGQAGGAYNEQFF. In nucleotides, the CDR3 is TGTGCCAGCGGTCAAGCGGGAGGGGCCTACAATGAGCAGTTCTTC.

The gene calls are TRBV29-1 and TRBJ1-1; D ambiguous. Germline V gene sequence: CDR1 SQVTM, CDR2 ANQGSEA. V was pared by 4 bases and J by 6 bases, with 15 bases between. The CDR3 totals 13 residues. The CDR3 region has the DNA TGCAGCGTTGTCGGAACAGTGGGCTCTGAAGCTTTCTTT. This encodes CSVVGTVGSEAFF.

The gene calls are TRBV5-1 and TRBJ2-1; 10 bases align to TRBD2. The germline V gene has CDR1 SGHRS and CDR2 YFSETQ. V shed 0 bases, J shed 1 base, and the junction held 7 bases outside the gene matches. This CDR3 contains 18 residues. The DNA of the CDR3 is TGCGCCAGCAGCTTGGCGGGACTAGCGCGTGGGTCCTACAATGAGCAGTTCTTC. The encoded protein is CASSLAGLARGSYNEQFF.

This clonotype has a count of ten or more. This chain links TRBV24-1 with TRBJ2-5; D is perhaps TRBD1 (6 bases). The CDR3 has 15 residues. Trimming removed 4 bases at V and 3 bases at J, with 14 bases between. From germline, CDR1 is KGHDR and CDR2 SFDVKD. The CDR3: CATSETGQPKETQYF. The DNA of the CDR3 is TGTGCCACCAGTGAAACGGGACAACCCAAAGAGACCCAGTACTTC.

This clonotype has more than one count but fewer than ten. V is TRBV2 and J is TRBJ2-4; possible D gene TRBD2, 6 bases. Germline assignment: CDR1 SNHLY and CDR2 FYNNEI. Trimming cost V 3 bases and J 7 bases, with 19 bases left between them. The length of the CDR3 is 16 residues. The CDR3 spells CASSDRRGVLANIQYF. As DNA, the CDR3 is TGTGCCAGCAGTGATCGTCGCGGCGTGCTAGCGAACATTCAGTACTTC.

The table lists this clonotype with many counts. V and J are TRBV12-3 or TRBV12-4 and TRBJ1-2, with D uncertain. V shed 6 bases and J shed 2 bases, with 10 bases lying between them. The CDR3 is made up of 13 amino acids. The CDR3 sequence is CASSRSNNYGYTF. Written as DNA, the CDR3 is TGTGCCAGCAGCAGAAGTAACAACTATGGCTACACCTTC.

The sample holds many counts of this clonotype. The V and J genes are TRBV30 and TRBJ2-1; D gene ambiguous. Germline lookup yields CDR1 GTSNPN and CDR2 SVGIG (reference sequence). This CDR3 has 16 residues. The germline V and J ends were trimmed by 2 bases and 3 bases, with 17 bases remaining between them. CDR3 nucleotides: TGTGCCTGGAGTATCAAGCAGCGATCTGACTACAATGAGCAGTTCTTC. It yields the protein CAWSIKQRSDYNEQFF.

J is TRBJ2-7 and V is TRBV27; 7 nucleotides match TRBD2. This CDR3 is 15 amino acids long. Germline V gene sequence: CDR1 MNHEY, CDR2 SMNVEV (reference sequence). The J segment lost 1 base and the V segment lost 6 bases, leaving 9 bases of the junction unmatched. The CDR3 nucleotides read TGTGCCAGCAGGGGAGGGCTAGCGCCTTCCTACGAGCAGTACTTC. Its translation is CASRGGLAPSYEQYF.

In its sample, this clonotype was seen many times. The J gene is TRBJ2-3, the V gene TRBV20-1; maybe TRBD2 (5 bases). Trimming shortened V by 0 bases and J by 4 bases, and 14 bases separated the two germline ends. This CDR3 has 15 amino acids. Germline V gives CDR1 DFQATT, CDR2 SNEGSKA (reference sequence). The CDR3 is CSARDPGKEADTQYF. CDR3 bases: TGCAGTGCTAGAGATCCGGGAAAGGAGGCAGATACGCAGTATTTT.

This clonotype has ten or more counts. This sequence joins TRBV6-2 or TRBV6-3 and TRBJ2-7; no definite D call. The V end lost 0 bases, the J end lost 2 bases, and 8 bases lay between the germline ends. Per germline, CDR1 MNHEY and CDR2 SVGEGT. This CDR3 has 14 amino acids. CDR3 region: CASSYSGRAYEQYF. The DNA for the CDR3 is TGTGCCAGCAGTTACTCGGGCAGAGCCTACGAGCAGTACTTC.

This clonotype has more than one count but fewer than ten. This CDR3 is CASTLGITVHGYTF. The DNA of the CDR3 is TGTGCCAGCACTCTTGGTATCACGGTCCATGGCTACACCTTC. This chain uses TRBV28 with TRBJ1-2; D uncertain. This CDR3 contains 14 residues. Germline loops: CDR1 MDHEN, CDR2 SYDVKM. The V end lost 7 bases, the J end lost 6 bases, and 18 bases lay between the germline ends.

In its sample, this clonotype was seen many times. The chain carries TRBV20-1 and TRBJ2-1; 10 bases are a match to TRBD2. Germline assignment: CDR1 DFQATT and CDR2 SNEGSKA (reference sequence). V lost 2 bases and J lost 7; bases outside the gene matches: 5. The CDR3 is 14 residues long. CDR3 sequence reads: CSARPGLASNEQFF. The CDR3 DNA reads TGCAGTGCTAGACCGGGACTAGCGTCAAATGAGCAGTTCTTC.